Presented here are 8 T cell receptor beta chains from one specimen sequenced in a study of T cells in Graves' hyperthyroidism and ophthalmopathy (dated by TCRdb to about 2019). The library was made by multiplex PCR. The instrument given in TCRdb is Illumina HiSeq 2000. Amplification of TCR beta CDR3 regions was carried out from RNA transcripts. For the first round of RT-PCR on the TCR CDR3, the HTBI primer set was used together with the Qiagen OneStep RT-PCR kit. TCRdb reprocessed the public reads (quality trimming at Q25 with fastp, clone calling with MiXCR) and kept in-frame beta chains. Rows are unified per CDR3 protein, each entry keeping the most common DNA and genes. Recorded for this sample are about 350,000 distinct CDR3 sequences; around 18% of them occurred a single time. The top ten constitute 15% of the sample. Input material: blood. These receptor sequences come from a woman in her 40s with Graves' ophthalmopathy.

This clonotype was seen many times. A junction boundary mismatches the germline segment, possibly from a read error. The chain combines TRBV27 with TRBJ2-7; D ambiguous. CDR1 and CDR2 (germline): MNHEY, SMNVEV (reference sequence). The CDR3 is made up of 12 amino acids. CDR3 loop: CASSSGSYERYF. The CDR3 DNA follows: TGTGCCAGCAGTTCGGGCTCCTACGAGCGGTACTTC.

In the case of this clonotype: It may be a read error: a sequence one base away is much more abundant. In DNA form, the CDR3 reads TGTGCCAGTAGCCAATCCCCTCTACGGGGGCCTGAAGACATTCAGTACTTC. Protein: CASSQSPLRGPEDIQYF. The gene calls are TRBV19 and TRBJ2-4; either TRBD1 or TRBD2 may fit D (6 bases each). CDR1 and CDR2 from the germline V gene are LNHDA and SQIVND (reference sequence). The CDR3 loop spans 17 amino acids. The V gene lost 6 bases and the J gene lost 8 bases, with 26 bases spanning the gap.

J is TRBJ2-5 and V is TRBV11-2; D possibly matches TRBD1 or TRBD2 (5 bases each). There are 16 residues in the CDR3. Trimming left V 2 bases short and J 5 bases short, with 18 bases between. CDR1 and CDR2 from the germline V gene are SGHAT and FQNNGV. CDR3 sequence (DNA): TGTGCCAGCAGCTTATCAGGGAGCACCGGTGTGGAGACCCAGTACTTC. This gives the protein CASSLSGSTGVETQYF.

V gene TRBV13 combines with J gene TRBJ2-7; no firm D call. CDR3 length equals 14 residues. The ends were cut back, 0 bases at V and 2 bases at J, with 8 bases in the middle. The V gene's germline CDR1 is PRHDT and CDR2 FYEKMQ (reference sequence). The chain's CDR3 is CASSLGGNTYEQYF. The CDR3 DNA reads as TGTGCCAGCAGCTTAGGGGGGAATACCTACGAGCAGTACTTC.

This clonotype was found many times. CDR3 in DNA: TGTGCCAGCACGGATGTAAATCAGCCCCAGCATTTT. This encodes CASTDVNQPQHF. The rearrangement joins TRBV12-3 or TRBV12-4 to TRBJ1-5; D gene uncertain. This CDR3 comprises 12 residues. V was cut by 7 bases and J by 4 bases, with 8 bases left in between.

This clonotype appeared many times. The rearrangement joins TRBV28 to TRBJ1-1; a weak D match, TRBD1 (5 bases). Between the trimmed V and J ends, which lost 4 bases and 5 bases, there was a span of 11 bases. Germline CDR1 MDHEN, CDR2 SYDVKM. The CDR3 consists of 13 residues. The CDR3 bases are TGTGCCAGCAGTTGGACCAGGGTGACTGAAGCTTTCTTT. Encoded protein: CASSWTRVTEAFF.

The V gene is TRBV5-1, the J gene TRBJ2-2; 13 bases match TRBD2. The germline gives CDR1 SGHRS, CDR2 YFSETQ. The V and J ends lost 0 bases and 6 bases, in that order; junction bases with no gene match: 5. The CDR3 totals 17 residues. The CDR3, as DNA: TGCGCCAGCAGCTTGGTTGGACTAGCGGGAGTTGCCGGGGAGCTGTTTTTT. This sequence encodes CASSLVGLAGVAGELFF.

This clonotype was found a few times. The genes are TRBV30 and TRBJ2-3, with 10 bases lining up with TRBD1. The germline V gene has CDR1 GTSNPN and CDR2 SVGIG (reference sequence). The CDR3 covers 12 residues. V dropped 3 bases and J dropped 6; count of bases not matched to a gene: 0. For the CDR3, the DNA is TGTGCCTGGAGGACAGGGGGCGATACGCAGTATTTT. It yields the protein CAWRTGGDTQYF. Filled out from reference TRBV30 and TRBJ2-3, the complete variable domain reads SQTIHQWPATLVQPVGSPLSLECTVEGTSNPNLYWYRQAAGRGLQLLFYSVGIGQISSEVPQNLSASRPQDRQFILSSKKLLLSDSGFYLCAWRTGGDTQYFGPGTRLTVL.